The rows below give T cell receptor beta chains drawn from one sample of a study of OX40 agonist ivuxolimab in advanced cancers. Profiling relied on immunoSEQ multiplex PCR, and the TCRdb table lists in-frame clones only, not all of them. The sample lists about 90,000 clones, 75% to 90% occurring once. Specimen: CD4+ or CD8+ T cells sorted from blood, collected in a trial of the OX40 agonist ivuxolimab. The receptor source for this set is an adult with an advanced solid tumor such as melanoma, head and neck, liver or kidney cancer. Each CDR3 is given with its conserved first and last residue. D genes are given only for firm matches. The size field is filled for only some rows; it gives once, few, many or a size class.

V gene	D gene	J gene	clone size	CDR3 length	CDR3 DNA	CDR3 protein
TRBV5-1	TRBD1	TRBJ2-7	.	15	TGCGCCAGCAGCTTTCTCACAGGGGTCGACTACGAGCAGTACTTC	CASSFLTGVDYEQYF
TRBV19	TRBD2	TRBJ2-3	.	18	TGTGCCAGTACCCCTAGCAGGCTAGCGGGAGTCAACACAGATACGCAGTATTTT	CASTPSRLAGVNTDTQYF
TRBV14	.	TRBJ1-5	.	13	TGTGCCAGCAGCCAAGGGGAAGGGCAGCCCCAGCATTTT	CASSQGEGQPQHF
TRBV6-5	TRBD2	TRBJ2-5	once	16	TGTGCCAGCAGTTCCAAATTTCTAGCGGGAGAAGAGACCCAGTACTTC	CASSSKFLAGEETQYF
TRBV28	.	TRBJ1-5	.	14	TGTGCCAGCAGTACGATTCCTAGCAATCAGCCCCAGCATTTT	CASSTIPSNQPQHF
TRBV4-3	.	TRBJ1-6	.	14	TGCGCCAGCAGCCAAGCCACCAGGGGTTCACCCCTCCACTTT	CASSQATRGSPLHF
TRBV5-1	TRBD1	TRBJ2-7	.	14	TGCGCCAGCAGCTTGGGGGACAGGGCGAACGAGCAGTACTTC	CASSLGDRANEQYF
TRBV6-5	.	TRBJ1-2	.	13	TGTGCCGTTCAGCGGGGAGGCGCGGGAAGCTACACCTTC	CAVQRGGAGSYTF
TRBV18	.	TRBJ2-2	.	15	TGTGCCAGCTCACCTACTAGGCCGAACACCGGGGAGCTGTTTTTT	CASSPTRPNTGELFF
TRBV9	.	TRBJ2-3	.	13	TGTGCCAGCAGCCCCATTACAACAGATACGCAGTATTTT	CASSPITTDTQYF
TRBV10-3	.	TRBJ2-2	.	15	TGTGCCATCAGTCCCGAAAGGACCGGGACCGGGGAGCTGTTTTTT	CAISPERTGTGELFF
TRBV19	TRBD1	TRBJ2-5	.	14	TGTGCCAGTAGGGGGACAGGGGAAGGGGAGACCCAGTACTTC	CASRGTGEGETQYF
TRBV7-2	.	TRBJ1-1	.	17	TGTGCCAGCAGCTTAGCTCCTTTTCAGGGAGACAACACTGAAGCTTTCTTT	CASSLAPFQGDNTEAFF
TRBV27	.	TRBJ1-4	.	16	TGTGCCAGCAAACAGGGAATACGTGCGACTAATGAAAAACTGTTTTTT	CASKQGIRATNEKLFF
TRBV6-1	TRBD2	TRBJ2-3	.	18	TGTGCCAGCAGTAAAGAGTTTTTCAGCGGGGGCCGCACAGATACGCAGTATTTT	CASSKEFFSGGRTDTQYF
TRBV5-1	.	TRBJ2-2	.	12	TGCGCCAGCAGCTCGGGCCTCGGGGAGCTGTTTTTT	CASSSGLGELFF
TRBV6-4	TRBD1	TRBJ1-1	few	14	TGTGCCAGCACAAAGGACAGGGACAACACTGAAGCTTTCTTT	CASTKDRDNTEAFF
TRBV9	.	TRBJ1-2	.	18	TGTGCCAGCAGCCGAGAACCTAGAACGACGGGAGGATATCATGGCTACACCTTC	CASSREPRTTGGYHGYTF
TRBV7-9	TRBD1	TRBJ1-1	once	15	TGTGCCAGCAGCCCTTTGACAGGGTACGGCACTGAAGCTTTCTTT	CASSPLTGYGTEAFF
TRBV7-9	TRBD2	TRBJ2-5	.	16	TGTGCCAGCAGCGAAACCCCGGGGACTACCGAAGAGACCCAGTACTTC	CASSETPGTTEETQYF
TRBV10-3	.	TRBJ1-4	.	19	TGTGCCATCAGTGAGACCCTTGGCCCAGGGTGGGGAACTAATGAAAAACTGTTTTTT	CAISETLGPGWGTNEKLFF
TRBV28	.	TRBJ2-1	.	13	TGTGCCAGCACCCGAGGGGGGGGGAATGAGCAGTTCTTC	CASTRGGGNEQFF
TRBV25-1	TRBD1	TRBJ2-7	.	15	TGTGCCAGCAGGGGGAGGGGACAGGGGAGCTACGAGCAGTACTTC	CASRGRGQGSYEQYF
TRBV5-1	.	TRBJ2-3	.	13	TGCGCCAGCAGCTTGGATCACACAGATACGCAGTATTTT	CASSLDHTDTQYF
TRBV28	TRBD1	TRBJ1-4	.	15	TGTGCCAGCAGTTTTCCGGGACAGGGGACGGAAAAACTGTTTTTT	CASSFPGQGTEKLFF